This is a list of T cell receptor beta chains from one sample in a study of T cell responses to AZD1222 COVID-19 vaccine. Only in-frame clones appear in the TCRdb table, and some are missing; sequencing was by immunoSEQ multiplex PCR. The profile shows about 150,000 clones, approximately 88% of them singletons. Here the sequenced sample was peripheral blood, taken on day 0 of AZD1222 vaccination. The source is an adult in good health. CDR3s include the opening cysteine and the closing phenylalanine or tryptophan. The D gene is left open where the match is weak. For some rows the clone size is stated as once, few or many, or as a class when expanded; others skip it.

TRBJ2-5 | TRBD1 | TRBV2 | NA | TGTGCCAGCAGCCAGACCGGGACAGAAGAGACCCAGTACTTC | CASSQTGTEETQYF
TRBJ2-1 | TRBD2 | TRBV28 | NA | TGTGCCAGCAGCTTAGGACTAGCGGGAGTCTACGGTGAGCAGTTCTTC | CASSLGLAGVYGEQFF
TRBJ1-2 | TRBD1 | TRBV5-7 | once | TGTGCCAGCAGCTTGTGGGACAGGGGAGCTAACTATGGCTACACCTTC | CASSLWDRGANYGYTF
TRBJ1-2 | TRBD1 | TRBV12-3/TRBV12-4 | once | TGTGCCAGCAGTTTAACAGGGGCCTATGGCTACACCTTC | CASSLTGAYGYTF
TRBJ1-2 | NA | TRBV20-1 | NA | TGCAGTGCCTCCTCCCCGGCTGGCTACACCTTC | CSASSPAGYTF
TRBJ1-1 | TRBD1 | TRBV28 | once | TGTGCCAGCAGGGCCCTGCAGGGGGCGGCTGTTGCTTTCTTT | CASRALQGAAVAFF
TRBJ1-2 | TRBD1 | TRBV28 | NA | TGTGCCAGCAGTTTATTTAAGGGACAGGGATACTATGGCTACACCTTC | CASSLFKGQGYYGYTF
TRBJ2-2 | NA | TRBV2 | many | TGTGCCAGCAGGAAAGCGGAGTTAACCGGGGAGCTGTTTTTT | CASRKAELTGELFF
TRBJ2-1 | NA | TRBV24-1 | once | TGTGCCACCAGTGATTCAGGGGCGGTAAACTACAATGAGCAGTTCTTC | CATSDSGAVNYNEQFF
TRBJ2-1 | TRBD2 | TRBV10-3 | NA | TGTGCCATCAGTGAGGCTAGCGGGTACAATGAGCAGTTCTTC | CAISEASGYNEQFF
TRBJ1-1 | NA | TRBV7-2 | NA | TGTGCCAGCAGCTTAAACAACAGGGACAAAGCTTTCTTT | CASSLNNRDKAFF
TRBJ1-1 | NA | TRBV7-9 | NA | TGTGCCAGCAGCCTAGCCGACAGGCCGAACACTGAAGCTTTCTTT | CASSLADRPNTEAFF
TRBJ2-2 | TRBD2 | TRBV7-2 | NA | TGTGCCAGCAGCTTAGCCGGACTAGCGGGAGGGCCATGGACCGGGGAGCTGTTTTTT | CASSLAGLAGGPWTGELFF
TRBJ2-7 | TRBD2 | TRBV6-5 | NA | TGTGCCAGCAGTACGGGGGGCTACGAGCAGTACTTC | CASSTGGYEQYF
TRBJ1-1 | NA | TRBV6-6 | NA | TGTGCCAGCAGTTACTACGGCGGGAACACTGAAGCTTTCTTT | CASSYYGGNTEAFF
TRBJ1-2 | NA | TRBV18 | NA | TGTGCCAGCTCACTTATCCAAACCAACTATGGCTACACCTTC | CASSLIQTNYGYTF
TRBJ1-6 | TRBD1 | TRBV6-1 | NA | TGTGCCAGCAGTGATCGACAGGGCCATTCACCCCTCCACTTT | CASSDRQGHSPLHF
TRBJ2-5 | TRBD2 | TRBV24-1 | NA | TGTGCCACCAGTGTCGTGGGAGGGCAAGAGACCCAGTACTTC | CATSVVGGQETQYF
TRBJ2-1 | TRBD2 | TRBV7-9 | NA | TGTGCCAGCAGCTTACTAGCGGGAGCTGGGGATGAGCAGTTCTTC | CASSLLAGAGDEQFF
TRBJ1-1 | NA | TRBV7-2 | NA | TGTGCCAGCAGCTTGTTGACAGCTGAAGCTTTCTTT | CASSLLTAEAFF
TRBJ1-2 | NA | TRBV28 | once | TGTGCCAGCACCAAGCTCCTGGGAGGTGGCTACACCTTC | CASTKLLGGGYTF
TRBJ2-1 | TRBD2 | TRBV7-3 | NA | TGTGCCAGCAGCCCACGGCCCCGACTAGCTCCTAATGAGCAGTTCTTC | CASSPRPRLAPNEQFF
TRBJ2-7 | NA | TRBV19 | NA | TGTGCCAGTAGTGTCAGCAAACTCAGCTCCTACGAGCAGTACTTC | CASSVSKLSSYEQYF
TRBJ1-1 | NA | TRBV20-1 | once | TGCAGTTCGGAAAGGGGGACTGAAGCTTTCTTT | CSSERGTEAFF
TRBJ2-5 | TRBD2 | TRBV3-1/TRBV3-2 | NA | TGTGCCAGCAGCCAAGTCGGGGGACTAGCGGGGGAGACCCAGTACTTC | CASSQVGGLAGETQYF
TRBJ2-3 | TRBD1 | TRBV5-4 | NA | TGTGCCAGCAGCTTGGCCCGGGACAGGGGCACAGATACGCAGTATTTT | CASSLARDRGTDTQYF
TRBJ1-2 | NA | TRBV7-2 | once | TGTGCCAGCAGCTTAAGGGCAGCCTATGGCTACACCTTC | CASSLRAAYGYTF
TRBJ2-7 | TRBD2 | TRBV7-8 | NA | TGTGCCAGCAGCTTAGGAGGCGGGGGAACCTACGAGCAGTACTTC | CASSLGGGGTYEQYF
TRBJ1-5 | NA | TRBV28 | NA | TGTGCCAGCAGCTCACAGGGCGGGAGAATCCAGCCCCAGCATTTT | CASSSQGGRIQPQHF
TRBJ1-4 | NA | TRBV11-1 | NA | TGTGCCAGCAGCTTCGCCGGAGGGACTAATGAAAAACTGTTTTTT | CASSFAGGTNEKLFF
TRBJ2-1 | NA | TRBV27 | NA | TGTGCCAGCAGTTCAGGGACCGTATACAATGAGCAGTTCTTC | CASSSGTVYNEQFF
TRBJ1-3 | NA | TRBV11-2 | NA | TGTGCCAGCAGCTTTCTGCCGACTGGAAACACCATATATTTT | CASSFLPTGNTIYF
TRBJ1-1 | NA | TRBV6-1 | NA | TGTGCCAGCAGTGAACAGAACACTGAAGCTTTCTTT | CASSEQNTEAFF
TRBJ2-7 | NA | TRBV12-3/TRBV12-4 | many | TGTGCCAGCAGTTTAGCGTCCAGCAACGAGCAGTACTTC | CASSLASSNEQYF
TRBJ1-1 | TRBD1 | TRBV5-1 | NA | TGCGCCAGCAGCCTCCGGACAGGGCCCGCGATTGAAGCTTTCTTT | CASSLRTGPAIEAFF
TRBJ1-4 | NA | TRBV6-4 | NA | TGTGCCAGCACTCGGGAGGGAGAAAAACTGTTTTTT | CASTREGEKLFF
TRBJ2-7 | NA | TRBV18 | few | TGTGCCAGCTCACAGGGGGGGGGCGAGCAGTACTTC | CASSQGGGEQYF
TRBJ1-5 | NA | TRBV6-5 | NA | TGTGCCAGCAGACATAGCAACAATCAGCCCCAGCATTTT | CASRHSNNQPQHF
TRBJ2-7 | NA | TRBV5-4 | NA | TGTGCCAGCAGCTCCACAGGGAAGGACGAGCAGTACTTC | CASSSTGKDEQYF
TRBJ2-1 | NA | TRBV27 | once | TGTGCCAGCAGTTTATTGGCTAGCTTGAGCTCCTACAATGAGCAGTTCTTC | CASSLLASLSSYNEQFF
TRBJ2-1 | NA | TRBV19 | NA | TGTGCCAGTCGGAACAGGGCGGGCAATGAGCAGTTCTTC | CASRNRAGNEQFF
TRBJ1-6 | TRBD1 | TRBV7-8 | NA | TGTGCCAGCAGCTCGGGACAGTATAATTCACCCCTCCACTTT | CASSSGQYNSPLHF
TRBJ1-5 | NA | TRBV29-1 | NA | TGCAGCGTTGCAGGGATGAGCAATCAGCCCCAGCATTTT | CSVAGMSNQPQHF
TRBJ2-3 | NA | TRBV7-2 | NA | TGTGCCAGCAGCTTAGGATTGAGCACAGATACGCAGTATTTT | CASSLGLSTDTQYF
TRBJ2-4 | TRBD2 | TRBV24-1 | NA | TGTGCCCCACCACCAACCCTAGCGGGAGGAGCCAAAAACATTCAGTACTTC | CAPPPTLAGGAKNIQYF
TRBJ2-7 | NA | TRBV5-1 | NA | TGCGCCAGCACCTACTCATGGGACTCAGGACTTCTCAGCTCCTACGAGCAGTACTTC | CASTYSWDSGLLSSYEQYF
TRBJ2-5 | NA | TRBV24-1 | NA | TGTGCCACCACCGGACCCTCCGTTGAGACCCAGTACTTC | CATTGPSVETQYF
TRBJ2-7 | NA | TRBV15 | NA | TGTGCCACCAGCAGAGTGGCGGGAATGGGTGACGAGCAGTACTTC | CATSRVAGMGDEQYF
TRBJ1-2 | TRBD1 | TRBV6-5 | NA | TGTGCCAGCAGTTCCCGGGACAGGGCTATCTATGGCTACACCTTC | CASSSRDRAIYGYTF
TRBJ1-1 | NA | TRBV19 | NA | TGTGCCAGTACCCGACCCGGGGCAATCACTGAAGCTTTCTTT | CASTRPGAITEAFF
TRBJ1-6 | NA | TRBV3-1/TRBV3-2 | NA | TGTGCCAGCAGCCAACCTCGCGGGAGGTGGAATAATTCACCCCTCCACTTT | CASSQPRGRWNNSPLHF
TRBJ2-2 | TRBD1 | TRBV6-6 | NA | TGTGCCAGCAGTTCCCGGGACAGGAACGGGGAGCTGTTTTTT | CASSSRDRNGELFF
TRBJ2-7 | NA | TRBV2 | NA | TGTGCCAGCAGTGAAGCTGGATACGAGCAGTACTTC | CASSEAGYEQYF